This T cell receptor (beta chain) was retrieved from a study of cytomegalovirus exposure and HLA in healthy donors. A multiplex PCR was run with 60 Vbeta primers and 13 Jbeta primers. Assay: immunoSEQ multiplex PCR; the TCRdb copy retains only in-frame clones and omits some. The sample includes some 180,000 clones, around 77% of them seen just once. This CDR3 comprises 15 residues. The germline gives CDR1 SGHDN, CDR2 FVKESK. The V gene lost 2 bases and the J gene lost 4 bases, with 14 bases spanning the gap. Points from the study as a whole: Reportedly, TCR beta sequences accurately predicted HLA-A and HLA-B alleles in most subjects. In a later analysis, TCR beta V- and J-gene trimming was associated with a missense DCLRE1C variant.

Remarks on this clone: The antigen is not known.

The rearrangement uses TRBV14 and TRBJ2-5, with D possibly being TRBD2 (7 bases). Material: PBMCs. The receptor was derived from a woman in her twenties or thirties in good health and CMV-seronegative. The DNA of the CDR3 is TGTGCCAGCAGCCAAAGGCGGGGGCGGGGAGAGACCCAGTACTTC. This sequence encodes CASSQRRGRGETQYF.